This T cell receptor (beta chain) was recovered during a study of control samples from healthy donors and cancer patients. V was pared by 6 bases and J by 5 bases, with 11 bases between. CDR1 and CDR2 from the germline V gene are MNHEY and SVGAGI. The CDR3 has 14 residues. The method was immunoSEQ multiplex PCR; TCRdb's version includes in-frame clones alone and lacks a portion of them. Among 390,000 or so clones listed, about nine tenths were seen once. J is TRBJ1-6 and V is TRBV6-5; D remains unclear. The sequence came from a man aged 40-55 years with head and neck cancer. Sequenced: PBMCs. The CDR3 reads CASSQPINNSPLHF. The CDR3 coding sequence is TGTGCCAGCAGCCAACCCATAAATAATTCACCCCTCCACTTT.